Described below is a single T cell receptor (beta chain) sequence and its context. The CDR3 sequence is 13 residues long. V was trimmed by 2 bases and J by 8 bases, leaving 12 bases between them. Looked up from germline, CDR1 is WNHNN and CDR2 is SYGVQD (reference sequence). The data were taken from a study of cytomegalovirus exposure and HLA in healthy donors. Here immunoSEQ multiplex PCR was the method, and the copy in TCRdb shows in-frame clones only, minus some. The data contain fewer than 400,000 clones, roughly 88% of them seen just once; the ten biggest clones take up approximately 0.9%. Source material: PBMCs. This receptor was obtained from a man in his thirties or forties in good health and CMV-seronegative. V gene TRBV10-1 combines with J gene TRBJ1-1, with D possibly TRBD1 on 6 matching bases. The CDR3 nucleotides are TGCGCCAGCAGTGAGCCGGGACAACCAGAAGCTTTCTTT. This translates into CASSEPGQPEAFF.